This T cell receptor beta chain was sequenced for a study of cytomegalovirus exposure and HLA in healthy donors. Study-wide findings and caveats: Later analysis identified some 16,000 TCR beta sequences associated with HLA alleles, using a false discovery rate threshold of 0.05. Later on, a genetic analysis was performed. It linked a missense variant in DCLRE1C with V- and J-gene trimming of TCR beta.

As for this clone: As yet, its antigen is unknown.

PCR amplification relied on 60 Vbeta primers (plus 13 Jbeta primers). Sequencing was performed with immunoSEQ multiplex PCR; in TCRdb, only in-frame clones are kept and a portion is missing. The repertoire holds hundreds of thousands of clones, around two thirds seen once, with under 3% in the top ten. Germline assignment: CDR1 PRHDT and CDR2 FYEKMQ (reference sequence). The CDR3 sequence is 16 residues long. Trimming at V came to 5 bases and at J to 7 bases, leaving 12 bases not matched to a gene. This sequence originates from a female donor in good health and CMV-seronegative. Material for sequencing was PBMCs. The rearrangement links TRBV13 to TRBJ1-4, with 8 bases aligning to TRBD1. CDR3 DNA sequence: TGTGCCAGCAGCCTCACCCTGACAGGGGCGGGTGAAAAACTGTTTTTT. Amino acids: CASSLTLTGAGEKLFF. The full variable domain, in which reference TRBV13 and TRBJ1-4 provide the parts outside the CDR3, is AAGVIQSPRHLIKEKRETATLKCYPIPRHDTVYWYQQGPGQDPQFLISFYEKMQSDKGSIPDRFSAQQFSDYHSELNMSSLELGDSALYFCASSLTLTGAGEKLFFGSGTQLSVL.